Shown below are 16 T cell receptor beta chains from a single sample sequenced in a study of breast tumors, draining lymph nodes, adjacent tissues. The lymph nodes were axillary draining lymph nodes from breast cancer patients. A single record per CDR3 protein comes from TCRdb applying MiXCR to the multiplex PCR reads. The sample holds around 250,000 distinct CDR3 sequences, roughly a third seen once. Material: axillary lymph node tissue. The receptors derive from a female donor with breast cancer. Some clones in this sample may be carry-over from other donors' samples.

This chain connects TRBV29-1 to TRBJ2-5, with TRBD2 matching over 8 bases. Germline V CDR1 and CDR2: SQVTM, ANQGSEA. V dropped 7 bases and J dropped 4; count of bases not matched to a gene: 8. This CDR3 comprises 13 residues. The CDR3 is CSAYSGGGETQYF. CDR3 nucleotides: TGCAGCGCTTACTCGGGGGGGGGAGAGACCCAGTACTTC.

Ten or more counts support this clonotype. J is TRBJ2-1 and V is TRBV5-6; weak D call: TRBD1 (6 bases). Germline values: CDR1 SGHDT, CDR2 YYEEEE. The CDR3 loop spans 15 amino acids. V was pared by 4 bases and J by 2 bases, with 13 bases between. Here the CDR3 DNA reads TGTGCCAGCAGCGGGGACATTGTACCCTACAATGAGCAGTTCTTC. It specifies CASSGDIVPYNEQFF.

This clonotype was seen many times. V and J are TRBV12-3 or TRBV12-4 and TRBJ2-7; 10 bases are shared with TRBD2. CDR3 length: 19 residues. The V segment lost 6 bases and the J segment 3 bases; nucleotides outside the gene matches: 20. CDR3 DNA: TGTGCCAGCAGCGTCATGAGAGCGGGAGGGCTAACGAATTACTACGAGCAGTACTTC. As protein: CASSVMRAGGLTNYYEQYF.

This clonotype was counted ten times or more. The chain joins TRBV5-1 to TRBJ2-1; D is uncertain. Germline CDR1 is SGHRS and CDR2 is YFSETQ. This CDR3 has 13 residues. With 6 bases removed from V and 6 bases from J, the gap between germline ends came to 13 bases. This CDR3 reads CASTASFLNEQFF. The CDR3 region has the DNA TGCGCCAGCACGGCGAGTTTCCTCAATGAGCAGTTCTTC.

For this clonotype: A much larger clone lies one base from this, so it may be a read error. This chain uses TRBV10-3 with TRBJ2-7, with D possibly being TRBD2 (5 bases). The ends were cut back, 6 bases at V and 0 bases at J, with 18 bases in the middle. The germline V gene encodes CDR1 ENHRY and CDR2 SYGVKD. There are 16 residues in the CDR3. The CDR3 sequence: CAISGAALGSSYEQYF. The CDR3, as DNA: TGTGCCATCAGCGGAGCTGCTCTAGGGAGCTCCTACGAGCAGTACTTC.

This clonotype was picked up many times. The genes are TRBV2 and TRBJ2-1; D is unclear. Germline assignment: CDR1 SNHLY and CDR2 FYNNEI. CDR3 size: 12 residues. V was pared by 5 bases and J by 4 bases, with 6 bases between. CDR3 sequence (DNA): TGTGCCAGCAGTTATTTGTACAATGAGCAGTTCTTC. Translated: CASSYLYNEQFF.

This clonotype came up many times. The chain's CDR3 is CSARDLGTGTYEQYF. CDR3 coding DNA: TGCAGTGCTAGAGATTTAGGGACAGGAACCTACGAGCAGTACTTC. This chain joins TRBV20-1 and TRBJ2-7; 8 bases are shared with TRBD1. The CDR3 spans 15 residues. After removal of 0 bases from V and 2 bases from J, the junction contained 6 bases not matched to a gene. Germline V gives CDR1 DFQATT, CDR2 SNEGSKA (reference sequence).

This clonotype was detected once. The chain is built from TRBV29-1 and TRBJ2-1; D unresolved. Deletions cut 8 bases from V and 3 bases from J, with 14 bases between. The length of the CDR3 is 13 residues. Germline V CDR1 and CDR2: SQVTM, ANQGSEA. CDR3 nucleotide sequence: TGCAGCAGTTTAAGGGAAAGCTACAATGAGCAGTTCTTC. Its protein is CSSLRESYNEQFF.

This clonotype was found many times. This chain uses TRBV9 with TRBJ2-1, with a weak D call TRBD2 (6 bases). Germline values: CDR1 SGDLS, CDR2 YYNGEE. The CDR3 runs 18 residues. V was trimmed by 2 bases and J by 5 bases, leaving 23 bases between them. CDR3 DNA sequence: TGTGCCAGCAGCGTTCGCCCCCGCGGGGTCGGTTCCCACAATGAGCAGTTCTTC. Translated, it gives CASSVRPRGVGSHNEQFF.

There are a few counts of this clonotype. The V call is TRBV30, the J call TRBJ2-1; D tentatively fits TRBD1 or TRBD2 (5 bases each). Germline assignment: CDR1 GTSNPN and CDR2 SVGIG (reference sequence). The CDR3 is made up of 16 amino acids. V was pared by 0 bases and J by 8 bases, with 20 bases between. For the CDR3, the DNA is TGTGCCTGGAGTGTATGGGGACGGGGAGTTAATTATGAGCAGTTCTTC. Protein sequence: CAWSVWGRGVNYEQFF.

This clonotype was counted at least ten times. V and J are TRBV10-3 and TRBJ1-4, with 8 nucleotides matching TRBD1. The V segment lost 7 bases and the J segment 7 bases; nucleotides outside the gene matches: 5. The germline CDR1 and CDR2 sequences are ENHRY and SYGVKD. The CDR3 contains 13 residues. CDR3 region: CAIKGQGSEKLFF. The DNA of the CDR3 is TGTGCCATCAAAGGACAGGGAAGTGAAAAACTGTTTTTT.

This rearrangement joins TRBV9 to TRBJ2-7; D may be TRBD2 (7 bases). The closer fit of TRBJ2-5 to the DNA end suggests the J call may be wrong. Looked up from germline, CDR1 is SGDLS and CDR2 is YYNGEE. The length of the CDR3 is 16 residues. Written as DNA, the CDR3 is TGTGCCAGCAGCGTAGTATCGGGGGGCGACCAAGAGACCCAGTACTTC. Translation gives CASSVVSGGDQETQYF.

The chain links TRBV20-1 to TRBJ2-1, with a possible D match to TRBD2 (5 bases). V was trimmed by 6 bases and J by 8 bases, leaving 20 bases between them. Germline CDR1 reads DFQATT; CDR2 reads SNEGSKA (reference sequence). This CDR3 contains 14 residues. The CDR3 sequence: CSASSPPSGYEQFF. Written as DNA, the CDR3 is TGCAGTGCCAGCTCACCACCGAGCGGTTATGAGCAGTTCTTC.

As concerns this clonotype: A read error may explain this, as a much larger clone is one base away. V usage is TRBV28 and J usage is TRBJ1-5; D not resolved. CDR3 length: 12 amino acids. CDR1 is MDHEN, CDR2 SYDVKM, per germline. Trimming cost V 5 bases and J 6 bases, with 8 bases left between them. The CDR3 sequence is CASSPNSQPQHF. The CDR3 DNA reads as TGTGCCAGCAGTCCAAACAGTCAGCCCCAGCATTTT.

In this sample, this clonotype turned up many times. This chain joins TRBV5-8 and TRBJ2-5; 10 bases map to TRBD2. J was trimmed by 4 bases and V by 3 bases; bases with no gene match: 6. The V gene's germline CDR1 is SGHTS and CDR2 YDEGEE. CDR3 length: 15 residues. CDR3: CASSSTSGVGETQYF. In nucleotides, the CDR3 is TGTGCCAGCAGCTCAACTAGCGGGGTGGGAGAGACCCAGTACTTC. Variable domain in full (rest from reference TRBV5-8 and TRBJ2-5): EAGVTQSPTHLIKTRGQQATLRCSPISGHTSVYWYQQALGLGLQFLLWYDEGEERNRGNFPPRFSGRQFPNYSSELNVNALELEDSALYLCASSSTSGVGETQYFGPGTRLLVL.

This clonotype was counted many times. The chain has TRBV20-1 and TRBJ2-1, with 8 bases fitting TRBD2. Germline assignment: CDR1 DFQATT and CDR2 SNEGSKA (reference sequence). Losses at the gene ends were 3 bases for V and 7 bases for J; bases not matched to a gene: 14. The CDR3 loop spans 16 amino acids. Here the CDR3 DNA reads TGCAGTGCTAGCTTACCCCGGGGGGGCCAGGGGAATGAGCAGTTCTTC. It specifies CSASLPRGGQGNEQFF.